The clone carrying this TCR beta chain was seen more than once but under ten times. Its antigen remains unidentified. The second PCR ran about 6 to 11 cycles with a sample-barcoded 5' primer and J-beta primers. Researchers report that a template-switch adaptor with 12 random nucleotides tagged each cDNA molecule. From the 5' RACE reads, TCRdb called clonotypes with MiXCR, one entry per CDR3 protein. Here the sample spans about 700,000 distinct CDR3 sequences, about 30% being singletons. This specimen belongs to a study of blood T cells in healthy people across ages. Notes on the study in general: Higher diversity, along with more naive CD4+ cells, distinguished long-lived donors from aged donors. Older age coincided with a roughly linear decline in TCR beta diversity per million T cells.

Germline V gene sequence: CDR1 SGHDT, CDR2 YYEEEE. The CDR3 loop spans 15 amino acids. Trimming took 4 bases from V and 3 from J; bases not matched to a gene: 9. The V and J genes are TRBV5-6 and TRBJ2-7; 8 bases are a match to TRBD1. This clonotype was obtained from a woman of 80 years or more in good health. Sequencing was done on a sample of blood. CDR3 nucleotide sequence: TGTGCCAGCAGCCCTGGGACAGGTGTTGGCTACGAGCAGTACTTC. It codes for CASSPGTGVGYEQYF. Using reference TRBV5-6 and TRBJ2-7 for the parts outside the CDR3, the full variable domain is DAGVTQSPTHLIKTRGQQVTLRCSPKSGHDTVSWYQQALGQGPQFIFQYYEEEERQRGNFPDRFSGHQFPNYSSELNVNALLLGDSALYLCASSPGTGVGYEQYFGPGTRLTVT.